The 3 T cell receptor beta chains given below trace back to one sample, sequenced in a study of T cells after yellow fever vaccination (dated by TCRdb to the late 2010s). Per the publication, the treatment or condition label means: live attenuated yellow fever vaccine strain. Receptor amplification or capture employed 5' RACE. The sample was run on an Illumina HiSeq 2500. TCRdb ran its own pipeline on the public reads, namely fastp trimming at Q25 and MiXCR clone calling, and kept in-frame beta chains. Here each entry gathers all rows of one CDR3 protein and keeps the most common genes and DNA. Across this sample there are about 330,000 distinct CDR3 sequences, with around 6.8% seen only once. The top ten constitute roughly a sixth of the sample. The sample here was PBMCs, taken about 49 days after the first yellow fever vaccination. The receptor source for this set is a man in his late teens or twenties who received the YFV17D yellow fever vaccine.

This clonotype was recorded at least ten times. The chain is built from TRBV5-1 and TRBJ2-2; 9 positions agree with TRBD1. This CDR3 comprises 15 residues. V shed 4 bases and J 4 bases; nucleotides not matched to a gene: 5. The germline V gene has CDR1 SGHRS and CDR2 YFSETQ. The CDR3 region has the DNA TGCGCCAGCAGCCCGGACAGGGGTATCACCGGGGAGCTGTTTTTT. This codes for CASSPDRGITGELFF.

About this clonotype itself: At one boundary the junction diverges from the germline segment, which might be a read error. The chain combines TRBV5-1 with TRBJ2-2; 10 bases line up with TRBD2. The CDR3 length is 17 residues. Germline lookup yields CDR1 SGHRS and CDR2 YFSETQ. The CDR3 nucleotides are TGCGCCGGCAGCTTGGAGCTAGCGGGGGCCAACACCGGGGAGCTGTTTTTT. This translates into CAGSLELAGANTGELFF. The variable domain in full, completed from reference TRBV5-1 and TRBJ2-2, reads KAGVTQTPRYLIKTRGQQVTLSCSPISGHRSVSWYQQTPGQGLQFLFEYFSETQRNKGNFPGRFSGRQFSNSRSEMNVSTLELGDSALYLCAGSLELAGANTGELFFGEGSRLTVL.

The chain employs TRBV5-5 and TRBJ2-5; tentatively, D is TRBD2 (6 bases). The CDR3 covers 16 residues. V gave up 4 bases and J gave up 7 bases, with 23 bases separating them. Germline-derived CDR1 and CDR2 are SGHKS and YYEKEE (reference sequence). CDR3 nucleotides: TGTGCCAGCAGCCCTCCCCACAGCCCCGGGAGTGGGACCCAGTACTTC. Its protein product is CASSPPHSPGSGTQYF.